This T cell receptor (beta chain) was captured in a study of CD8+CD57+ T cells in acquired aplastic anemia (dated by TCRdb to the late 2010s). Regarding the study in general: DNA extracted from sorted CD4+ and CD8+ cells had a mean of around 3 ug, with a range of about 0.19 to 27.4 ug. Mean read counts for healthy donor samples were about 10.8 million for CD4+ cells and roughly 12 million for CD8+ cells.

Genomic DNA was used as template for profiling of TCR beta VDJ combinations and CDR3 sequences. An Illumina HiSeq 2000 was used for TCR repertoire sequencing. The authors' analysis ran thus. TRBV/TRBJ rearrangement plots, CDR3 size and DJ length profiles, and Simpson's diversity index were used to assess repertoires. The most abundant DNA sequence in the deep sequencing data was defined as the immunodominant clone. CDR3 amino acid sequences were checked for sharing between subjects and were compared against published repertoires and the VDJdb database. The public reads were reprocessed in TCRdb via fastp at Q25 and MiXCR, keeping in-frame beta chains. CDR3 protein duplicates are merged, each entry listing the most common genes and DNA. None of the V and J calls come from the authors' own analysis; TCRdb made them. The sample table holds 100,000 to 150,000 distinct CDR3 sequences, of which 48% were seen once. Roughly 2.5% of the sample rests with the top ten.

TCR repertoires of sorted CD4+ and CD8+ blood T cells from severe aplastic anemia patients and healthy subjects were deep-sequenced in the study. Ficoll-Paque density gradient centrifugation was used to isolate peripheral blood mononuclear cells. Before DNA extraction, CD4+ and CD8+ T cells were sorted with FACS or magnetic beads. CDR1 SGHVS and CDR2 FNYEAQ are derived from the germline V gene. From the cysteine up to the phenylalanine, the CDR3 has a length of 12 residues. Kept here is only the CDR3 DNA, which spans 36 bases and is read in frame from base 1. V drops 2 bases and J drops 4 bases, leaving 5 bases in between. This clonotype came up once. Its specific antigen is unknown. No per-base quality is available; no much larger clone lies one base away. A solitary read yields weak support. What the work shows at the level of the full study, not this receptor alone: No significant difference in CD8+ Simpson's diversity was found between patients and healthy controls (P=0.060). Around 27 CD8+ CDR3 sequences were found to be shared between patients and controls, but these sequences appeared to be highly expressed in patients and within the immunodominant clones of the patients.

The receptor was isolated from a human donor in good health, serving as a control. The chain was built from TRBV7-6 and TRBJ2-5, with no reliable assignment of the D segment. Input material: sorted CD4+, CD8+, or CD8+CD57+ T cells (not recorded which) from PBMCs. The CDR3 region: CASSLYGETQYF. Here is the DNA: TGTGCCAGCAGCTTATACGGAGAGACCCAGTACTTC. Joined to the reference TRBV7-6 and TRBJ2-5 proteins, this CDR3 gives the full variable domain: GAGVSQSPRYKVTKRGQDVALRCDPISGHVSLYWYRQALGQGPEFLTYFNYEAQQDKSGLPNDRFSAERPEGSISTLTIQRTEQRDSAMYRCASSLYGETQYFGPGTRLLVL.